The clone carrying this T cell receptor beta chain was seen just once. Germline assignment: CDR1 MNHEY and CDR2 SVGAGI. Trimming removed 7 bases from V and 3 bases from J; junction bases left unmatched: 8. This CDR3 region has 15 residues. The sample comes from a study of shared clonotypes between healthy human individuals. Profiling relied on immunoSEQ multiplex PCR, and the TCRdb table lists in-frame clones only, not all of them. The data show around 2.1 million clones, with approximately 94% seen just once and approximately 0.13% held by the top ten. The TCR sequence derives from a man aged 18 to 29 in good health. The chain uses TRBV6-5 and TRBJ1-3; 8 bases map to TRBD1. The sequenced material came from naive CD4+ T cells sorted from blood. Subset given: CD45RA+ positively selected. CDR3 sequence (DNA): TGTGCCAGCATAGACTCCACAGGGGGTGGAAACACCATATATTTT. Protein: CASIDSTGGGNTIYF.